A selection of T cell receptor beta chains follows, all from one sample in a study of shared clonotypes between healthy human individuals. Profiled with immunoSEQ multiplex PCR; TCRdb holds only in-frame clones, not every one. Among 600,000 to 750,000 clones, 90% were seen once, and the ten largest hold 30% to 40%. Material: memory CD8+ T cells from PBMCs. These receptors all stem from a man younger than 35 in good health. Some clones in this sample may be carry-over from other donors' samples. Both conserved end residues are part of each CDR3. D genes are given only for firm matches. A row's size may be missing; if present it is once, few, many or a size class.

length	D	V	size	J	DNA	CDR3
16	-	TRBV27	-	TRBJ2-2	TGTGCCAGTACTGAGAGGGGACTTGTAATCACCGGGGAGCTGTTTTTT	CASTERGLVITGELFF
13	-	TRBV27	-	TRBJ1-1	TGTGCCAGCAGTCGCTGGATGAACACTGAAGCTTTCTTT	CASSRWMNTEAFF
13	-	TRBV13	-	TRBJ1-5	TGTGCCAGCAGCTTAGCTCGGTCTCAGCCCCAGCATTTT	CASSLARSQPQHF
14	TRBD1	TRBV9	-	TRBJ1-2	TGTGCCAGCAGCCCCTCGACAGGGGCCTATGGCTACACCTTC	CASSPSTGAYGYTF
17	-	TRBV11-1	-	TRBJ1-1	TGTGCCAGCAGCCCGCTCCGACAGGTCTGGGTAAACACTGAAGCTTTCTTT	CASSPLRQVWVNTEAFF
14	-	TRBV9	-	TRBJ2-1	TGTGCCAGCAGCGTAGCGGGGAAGGCGCATGAGCAGTTCTTC	CASSVAGKAHEQFF
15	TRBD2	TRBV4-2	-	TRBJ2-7	TGTGCCAGCAGCCAAGCCCTAGCGGGAACCTACGAGCAGTACTTC	CASSQALAGTYEQYF
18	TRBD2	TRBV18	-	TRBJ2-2	TGTGCCAGCTCACCTGTCGGACTAGCGGGAGTGAGCACCGGGGAGCTGTTTTTT	CASSPVGLAGVSTGELFF
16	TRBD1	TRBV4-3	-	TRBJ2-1	TGCGCCAGCAGCCAACGGGTAGGGGGCGCATTAAATGAGCAGTTCTTC	CASSQRVGGALNEQFF
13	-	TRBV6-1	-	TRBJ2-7	TGTGCCAGCGAACTCAGGGGAACCTACGAGCAGTACTTC	CASELRGTYEQYF
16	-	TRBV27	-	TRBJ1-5	TGTGCCAGCAGTTTATGGGGAAATCGTGGCAATCAGCCCCAGCATTTT	CASSLWGNRGNQPQHF
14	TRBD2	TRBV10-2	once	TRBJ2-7	TGCGCCGGCTCCTATAGCGGGTCCACCTACGAGCAGTACTTC	CAGSYSGSTYEQYF
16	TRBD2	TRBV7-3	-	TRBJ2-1	TGTGCCAGCAGCGCGGGCAGCGGGAGGTCTAGGCATGAGCAGTTCTTC	CASSAGSGRSRHEQFF
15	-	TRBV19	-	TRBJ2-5	TGTGCCAGTAGCGACCCCGGACGGATACAAGAGACCCAGTACTTC	CASSDPGRIQETQYF
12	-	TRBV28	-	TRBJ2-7	TGTGCCAGCAGTACAATTCGCTACGAGCAGTACTTC	CASSTIRYEQYF
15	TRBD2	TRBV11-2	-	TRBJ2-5	TGTGCCAGCAGACCCAGAGCGGGAGTAGGGGAGACCCAGTACTTC	CASRPRAGVGETQYF
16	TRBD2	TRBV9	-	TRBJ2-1	TGTGCCAGCAGCCCTAGCGGGAGGTTTACCTTGGATGAGCAGTTCTTC	CASSPSGRFTLDEQFF
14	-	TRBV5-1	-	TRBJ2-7	TGCGCCAGCAGCTTGGGTGGGGAAACCTACGAGCAGTACTTC	CASSLGGETYEQYF
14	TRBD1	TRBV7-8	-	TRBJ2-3	TGTGCCAGCAGGGACAGGGGATCCACAGATACGCAGTATTTT	CASRDRGSTDTQYF
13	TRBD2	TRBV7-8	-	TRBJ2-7	TGTGCCAGCAAGCCGGGACTAACTTACGAGCAGTACTTC	CASKPGLTYEQYF
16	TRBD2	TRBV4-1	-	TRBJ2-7	TGCGCCAGCAGCCAAGAGGGACTAGCGGGAATCTACGAGCAGTACTTC	CASSQEGLAGIYEQYF
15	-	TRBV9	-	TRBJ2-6	TGTGCCAGCAGCGTAGCCTCCTCTGGGGCCAACGTCCTGACTTTC	CASSVASSGANVLTF
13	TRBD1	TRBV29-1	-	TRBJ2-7	TGCAGCGTTGGAACAGGGGGCCTGGGGGAGCAGTACTTC	CSVGTGGLGEQYF
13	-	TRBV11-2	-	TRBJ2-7	TGTGCCAGCAGCTTCGGTTGGTACGGCGAGCAGTACTTC	CASSFGWYGEQYF
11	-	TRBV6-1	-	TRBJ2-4	TGTGCCAGCCGGGGTGTAAACATTCAGTACTTC	CASRGVNIQYF
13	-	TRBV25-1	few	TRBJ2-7	TGTGCCAGCAGTGCAGCTAGAGGCCCCGAGCAGTACTTC	CASSAARGPEQYF
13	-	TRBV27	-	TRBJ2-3	TGTGCCAGCAGTTTTGGGGGTCCAGATACGCAGTATTTT	CASSFGGPDTQYF
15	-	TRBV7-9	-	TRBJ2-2	TGTGCCAGCAGCTTAGCCAGACGGGGTATCGGGGAGCTGTTTTTT	CASSLARRGIGELFF
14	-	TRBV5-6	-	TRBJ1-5	TGTGCCAGCAGCTTGAGGGGGGATGGTCAGCCCCAGCATTTT	CASSLRGDGQPQHF
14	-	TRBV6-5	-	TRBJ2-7	TGTGCCAGCGGTGCAGACAGGAACCCCTACGAGCAGTACTTC	CASGADRNPYEQYF
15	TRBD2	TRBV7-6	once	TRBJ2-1	TGTGCCAGCAGCTTAGTACTAGCGAGGGCCAATGAGCAGTTCTTC	CASSLVLARANEQFF
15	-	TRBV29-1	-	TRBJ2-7	TGCTGCAGGGGCCGGGACTCCGTCCCCCTTTACGAGCAGTACTTC	CCRGRDSVPLYEQYF
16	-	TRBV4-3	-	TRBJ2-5	TGCGCCAGCAGCCAAGATAGGGCGGTGATCCAAGAGACCCAGTACTTC	CASSQDRAVIQETQYF
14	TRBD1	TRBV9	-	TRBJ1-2	TGTGCCAGCAGCGTAGGCAGGGGGCTTTGGGGCTACACCTTC	CASSVGRGLWGYTF
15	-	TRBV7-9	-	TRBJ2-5	TGTGCCAGCAGCCTCCTGTCGGACGTACAAGAGACCCAGTACTTC	CASSLLSDVQETQYF
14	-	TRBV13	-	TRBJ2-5	TGTGCCAGCAGCTTAGGTGAGGATAGGGAGACCCAGTACTTC	CASSLGEDRETQYF
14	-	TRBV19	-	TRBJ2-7	TGTGCCAGTAGTCCCGGGCAGGGCCCCTACGAGCAGTACTTC	CASSPGQGPYEQYF
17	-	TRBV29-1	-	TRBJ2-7	TGCAGCGTTGAGGCTCCCTCTGAGCGGACTCACACCCACGAGCAGTACTTC	CSVEAPSERTHTHEQYF
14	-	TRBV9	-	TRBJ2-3	TGTGCCAGCAGCGACCGGAAGGAGGGAGATACGCAGTATTTT	CASSDRKEGDTQYF
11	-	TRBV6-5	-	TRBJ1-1	TGTGCCAGCAGTGGGATAGGTGAAGCTTTCTTT	CASSGIGEAFF
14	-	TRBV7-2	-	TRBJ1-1	TGTGCCAGCAGCTTGATGGTTCCGGACACTGAAGCTTTCTTT	CASSLMVPDTEAFF
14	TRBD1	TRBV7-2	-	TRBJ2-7	TGTGCCAGCAGCTTAATTGGGACAGGGGTCATGCAGTACTTC	CASSLIGTGVMQYF
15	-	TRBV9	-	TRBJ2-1	TGTGCCAGCAGCGTAGCCGGCCTTTCCTACAATGAGCAGTTCTTC	CASSVAGLSYNEQFF
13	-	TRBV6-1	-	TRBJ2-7	TGTGCCAGCAGAATCGACAGGCCGTACGAGCAGTACTTC	CASRIDRPYEQYF
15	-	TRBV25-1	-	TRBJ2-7	TGTGCCAGCAGTGAATCCCGGGACACGTTCTACGAGCAGTACTTC	CASSESRDTFYEQYF
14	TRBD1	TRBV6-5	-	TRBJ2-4	TGTGCCAGCAGTTACCTTCGCGAGGGGGCCATTCAGTACTTC	CASSYLREGAIQYF
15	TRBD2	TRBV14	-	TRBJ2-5	TGTGCCAGCAGCCCGTCCCGACTAGCGGGGGAGACCCAGTACTTC	CASSPSRLAGETQYF
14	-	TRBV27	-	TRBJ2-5	TGTGCCAGCAGTTTACTCCCGGACCGGGAGACCCAGTACTTC	CASSLLPDRETQYF
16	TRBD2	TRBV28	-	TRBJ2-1	TGTGCCAGCAGTCCCCTAGCGGGAGGGCCGAGCAATGAGCAGTTCTTC	CASSPLAGGPSNEQFF
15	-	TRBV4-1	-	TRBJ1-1	TGCGCCAGCAGCCCCCGGGAGGGGACCCGCCCTGAAGCTTTCTTT	CASSPREGTRPEAFF
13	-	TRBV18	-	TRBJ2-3	TGTGCCAGCTCACCACCGGTCACAGATACGCAGTATTTT	CASSPPVTDTQYF
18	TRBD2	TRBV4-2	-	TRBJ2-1	TGTGCCAGCAGCCAAGGGGTAAGGGTGACTAGCGGGAGAAACGAGCAGTTCTTC	CASSQGVRVTSGRNEQFF
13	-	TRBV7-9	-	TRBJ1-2	TGTGCCAGCAGCTTCTCAGATAACTATGGCTACACCTTC	CASSFSDNYGYTF
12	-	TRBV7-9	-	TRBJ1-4	TGTGCCAGCAGCCAGGCGGGGGAAAAACTGTTTTTT	CASSQAGEKLFF